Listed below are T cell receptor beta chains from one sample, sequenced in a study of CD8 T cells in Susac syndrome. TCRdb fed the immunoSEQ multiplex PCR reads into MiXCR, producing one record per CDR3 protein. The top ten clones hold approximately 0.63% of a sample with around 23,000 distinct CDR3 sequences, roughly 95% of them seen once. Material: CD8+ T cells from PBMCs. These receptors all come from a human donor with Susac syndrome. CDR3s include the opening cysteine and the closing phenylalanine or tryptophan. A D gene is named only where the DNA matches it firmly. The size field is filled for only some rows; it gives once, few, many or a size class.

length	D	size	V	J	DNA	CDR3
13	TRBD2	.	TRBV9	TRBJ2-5	TGTGCCAGCAGCGTAACTAGCGGTCAGACCCAGTACTTC	CASSVTSGQTQYF
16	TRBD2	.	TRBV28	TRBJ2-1	TGTGCCAGCAGTGGGACTAGCGGGGACCTCTACAATGAGCAGTTCTTC	CASSGTSGDLYNEQFF
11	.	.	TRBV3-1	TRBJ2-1	TGTGCCAGCAGCCAAGGGGATGAGCAGTTCTTC	CASSQGDEQFF
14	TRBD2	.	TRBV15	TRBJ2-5	TGTGCCACCAGCAGAGTCCTAGCGGGGGAGACCCAGTACTTC	CATSRVLAGETQYF
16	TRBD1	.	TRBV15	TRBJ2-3	TGTGCCACCAGCAGTTACCGGGACAGCCTCACAGATACGCAGTATTTT	CATSSYRDSLTDTQYF
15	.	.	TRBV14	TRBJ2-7	TGTGCCAGCAGCCAAGAGCAGGGGGGGAGTTTCGAGCAGTACTTC	CASSQEQGGSFEQYF
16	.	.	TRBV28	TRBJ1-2	TGTGCCAGCAGTTTATTAATGAGTGGGGGCTTCTATGGCTACACCTTC	CASSLLMSGGFYGYTF
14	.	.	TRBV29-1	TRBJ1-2	TGCAGCGGAGGGACCGCAGCGACCTTCTATGGCTACACCTTC	CSGGTAATFYGYTF
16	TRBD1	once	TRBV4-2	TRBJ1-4	TGTGCCAGCAGCCACGATCCGACAGGGCGACCTGAAAAACTGTTTTTT	CASSHDPTGRPEKLFF
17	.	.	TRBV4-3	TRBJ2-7	TGCGCCAGCAGCCAAGACAACGGGGTTCTGCAGGGCTACGAGCAGTACTTC	CASSQDNGVLQGYEQYF
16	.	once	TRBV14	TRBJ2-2	TGTGCCAGCAGCCAAGATCTAAGTTGGAACACCGGGGAGCTGTTTTTT	CASSQDLSWNTGELFF
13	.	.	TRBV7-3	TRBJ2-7	TGTGCCAGCAGCTTTCATACTGGGTACGAGCAGTACTTC	CASSFHTGYEQYF
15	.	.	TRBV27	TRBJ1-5	TGTGCCAGCATTCCTCAGGGTAATAGCAATCAGCCCCAGCATTTT	CASIPQGNSNQPQHF
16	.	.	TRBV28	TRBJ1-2	TGTGCCAGCAGTTCCCCGGGACGGGAGACTAACTATGGCTACACCTTC	CASSSPGRETNYGYTF
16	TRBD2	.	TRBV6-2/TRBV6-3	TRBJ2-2	TGTGCCAGCAGGGACCCGACAGCGGGGTACACCGGGGAGCTGTTTTTT	CASRDPTAGYTGELFF
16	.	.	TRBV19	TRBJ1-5	TGTGCCAGTAGTATGGGAGCAGGGTATGGCAATCAGCCCCAGCATTTT	CASSMGAGYGNQPQHF
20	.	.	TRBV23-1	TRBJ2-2	TGCGCCAGCAGTCAATCGGGGCAGGGCGGCACTCGCCCGAACACCGGGGAGCTGTTTTTT	CASSQSGQGGTRPNTGELFF
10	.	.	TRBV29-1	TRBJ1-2	TGCAGCGTTGAGAAGAATGGCTACACCTTC	CSVEKNGYTF
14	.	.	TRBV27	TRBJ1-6	TGTGCCAGCAGTTTATCGGCAGGTTATTCACCCCTCCACTTT	CASSLSAGYSPLHF
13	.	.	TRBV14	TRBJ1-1	TGTGCCAGCAGCCAACAGACGAACACTGAAGCTTTCTTT	CASSQQTNTEAFF
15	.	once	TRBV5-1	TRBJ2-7	TGCGCCAGCAGCTTGGACCGGGCCAGGCTCTACGAGCAGTACTTC	CASSLDRARLYEQYF
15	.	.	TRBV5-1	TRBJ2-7	TGCGCCAGCAGCGGAACCCGGAAAAGCTCCTACGAGCAGTACTTC	CASSGTRKSSYEQYF
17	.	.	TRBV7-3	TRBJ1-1	TGTGCCAGCAGCCCGGGACTTATACAGTGGGGGAATACTGAAGCTTTCTTT	CASSPGLIQWGNTEAFF
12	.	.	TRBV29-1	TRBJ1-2	TGCAGCGTTGAAGGGCAGGACGTTGGCTACACCTTC	CSVEGQDVGYTF
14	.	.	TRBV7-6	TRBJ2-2	TGTGCCAGCAGCTTATGGTTCCGTGGCGGGGAGCTGTTTTTT	CASSLWFRGGELFF
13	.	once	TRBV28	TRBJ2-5	TGTGCCAGCAGGTCGGGCCTTTTAGAGACCCAGTACTTC	CASRSGLLETQYF
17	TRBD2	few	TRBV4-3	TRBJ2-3	TGCGCCAGCAGCCAGGGTTGGACTAGCGGGGACACAGATACGCAGTATTTT	CASSQGWTSGDTDTQYF
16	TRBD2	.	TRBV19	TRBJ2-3	TGTGCCAGTAGTACGGCTAGCGGGGGATACACAGATACGCAGTATTTT	CASSTASGGYTDTQYF
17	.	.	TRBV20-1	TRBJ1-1	TGCAGTGCTAGAGGGATCCACGCGACTACAGGGAACACTGAAGCTTTCTTT	CSARGIHATTGNTEAFF
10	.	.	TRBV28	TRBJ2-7	TGTGCCAGCAGTTTAGGCCAGCAGTACTTC	CASSLGQQYF
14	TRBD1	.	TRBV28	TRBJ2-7	TGTGCCAGCACTTCGTCCGGGACAGGGTACGAGCAGTACTTC	CASTSSGTGYEQYF
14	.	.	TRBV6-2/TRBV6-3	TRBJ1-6	TGTGCCAGCAGTTACGGGGACGATAATTCACCCCTCCACTTT	CASSYGDDNSPLHF
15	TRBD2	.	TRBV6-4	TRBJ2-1	TGTGCCAGCAGTGAAAGGCGGGGGGCCCGCAATGAGCAGTTCTTC	CASSERRGARNEQFF
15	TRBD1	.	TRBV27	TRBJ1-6	TGTGCCAGCAGTTCGACGGACAGGGTCCATTCACCCCTCCACTTT	CASSSTDRVHSPLHF
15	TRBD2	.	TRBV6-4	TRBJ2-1	TGTGCCAGCAGTGACTCGAGCGGGGGGGCCGATGAGCAGTTCTTC	CASSDSSGGADEQFF
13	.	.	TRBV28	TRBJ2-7	TGTGCCAGCAGTTTAGAGGGAACCTACGAGCAGTACTTC	CASSLEGTYEQYF
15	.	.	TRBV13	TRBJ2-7	TGTGCCAGCAGCTCTCGGGCGCTTGGTCTTTACGAGCAGTACTTC	CASSSRALGLYEQYF
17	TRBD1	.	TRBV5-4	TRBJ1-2	TGTGCCAGCAGCTCCCCCCTGGGACAGACGCGGAACTATGGCTACACCTTC	CASSSPLGQTRNYGYTF
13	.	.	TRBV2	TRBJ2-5	TGTGCCAGCAGGATGACAGAGCAAGAGACCCAGTACTTC	CASRMTEQETQYF
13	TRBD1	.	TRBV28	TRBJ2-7	TGTGCCAGCAGGGGGACAGGGGGCTACGAGCAGTACTTC	CASRGTGGYEQYF
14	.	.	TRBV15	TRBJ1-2	TGTGCCACCAGCAGGGACATCCAAAGCTATGGCTACACCTTC	CATSRDIQSYGYTF
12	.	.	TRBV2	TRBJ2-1	TGTGCCAGCAGTGACGGGTACAATGAGCAGTTCTTC	CASSDGYNEQFF
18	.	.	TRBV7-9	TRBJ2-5	TGTGCCAGCGGAGCCAAGGAGGGGGCTTGGTTCGGGATGGAGACCCAGTACTTC	CASGAKEGAWFGMETQYF
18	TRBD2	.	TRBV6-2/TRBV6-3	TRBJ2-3	TGTGCCAGCAGTTACCCCCGTCTGGCGGGGGGGGCTACAGATACGCAGTATTTT	CASSYPRLAGGATDTQYF
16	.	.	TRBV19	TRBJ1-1	TGTGCCAGTAGTAGGGACCGAGAGGGATTGAACACTGAAGCTTTCTTT	CASSRDREGLNTEAFF
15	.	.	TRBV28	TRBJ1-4	TGTGCCAGCAGTGAGGGAATAGCAACTAATGAAAAACTGTTTTTT	CASSEGIATNEKLFF
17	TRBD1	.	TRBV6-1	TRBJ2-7	TGTGCCACCGTACAGGGGGCTTCTCATAGAGGCTCCTACGAGCAGTACTTC	CATVQGASHRGSYEQYF
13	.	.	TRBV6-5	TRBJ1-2	TGTGCCAGCAGTTACAATAAAGCAGTCGGCTACACCTTC	CASSYNKAVGYTF
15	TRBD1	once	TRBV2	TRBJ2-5	TGTGCCAGCAGTCAACAGACAGGGGGCCAAGAGACCCAGTACTTC	CASSQQTGGQETQYF
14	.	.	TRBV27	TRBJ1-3	TGTGCCAGCAGTGTACAGGGTGGTGGAAACACCATATATTTT	CASSVQGGGNTIYF
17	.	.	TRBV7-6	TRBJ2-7	TGTGCCAGCAGCCCAGCGGGTAATTTCCGGACATCCTACGAGCAGTACTTC	CASSPAGNFRTSYEQYF
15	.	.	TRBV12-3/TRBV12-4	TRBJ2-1	TGTGCCAGCAATTTACCGGCAGATACCTACAATGAGCAGTTCTTC	CASNLPADTYNEQFF
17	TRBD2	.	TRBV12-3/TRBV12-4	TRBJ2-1	TGTGCCAGCACCCCCGTGTTACGAGGACTAGCGGACAATGAGCAGTTCTTC	CASTPVLRGLADNEQFF
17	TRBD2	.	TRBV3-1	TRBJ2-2	TGTGCCAGCAGCCAAGAAGGAGCGGGGGTAAACACCGGGGAGCTGTTTTTT	CASSQEGAGVNTGELFF
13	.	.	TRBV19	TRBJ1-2	TGTGCCAGTAGCCGAGGACAGACGTATGGCTACACCTTC	CASSRGQTYGYTF
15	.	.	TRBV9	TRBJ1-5	TGTGCCAGCAGCGAACAGGGTTATAGCAATCAGCCCCAGCATTTT	CASSEQGYSNQPQHF
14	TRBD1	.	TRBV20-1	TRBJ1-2	TGCAGTGCATTCCCGGGACAGCTTAACTATGGCTACACCTTC	CSAFPGQLNYGYTF
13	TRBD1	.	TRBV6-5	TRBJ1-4	TGTGCCAGCAGCACAGGGGGCAGTGAAAAACTGTTTTTT	CASSTGGSEKLFF
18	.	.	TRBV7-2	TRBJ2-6	TGTGCCAGCATCCCCTGGATTGTAGAAGGCTCTGGGGCCAACGTCCTGACTTTC	CASIPWIVEGSGANVLTF
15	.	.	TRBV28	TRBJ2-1	TGTGCCAGCAGTTTTGCAGGGGGGGACTACAATGAGCAGTTCTTC	CASSFAGGDYNEQFF